The rows below give T cell receptor beta chains drawn from one sample of a study of cytomegalovirus exposure and HLA in healthy donors. Produced via immunoSEQ multiplex PCR; TCRdb's table is partial and in-frame only. The repertoire includes approximately 160,000 clones, over 70% of them detected once, and 4.5% to 6% sits in the top ten. The sample comprised PBMCs. The receptors here all came from a man aged 25 to 40 in good health and CMV-seropositive. Both conserved end residues are part of each CDR3. D genes are given only for firm matches. Rows give clone size only sometimes, using once, few, many, or a class for an expanded clone.

TRBV29-1	-	TRBJ2-1	-	TGCAGCGTGCCTTCCCCCGGGGGACGGAATGAGCAGTTCTTC	CSVPSPGGRNEQFF
TRBV7-2	-	TRBJ1-1	-	TGTGCCAGCAGCTTAGAATTAGGGGTCATGAACACTGAAGCTTTCTTT	CASSLELGVMNTEAFF
TRBV6-1	-	TRBJ1-2	TRBD1	TGTGCCAGCAGTGAAGCCCGGACAGGGTACTATGGCTACACCTTC	CASSEARTGYYGYTF
TRBV27	-	TRBJ1-1	TRBD1	TGTGCCAGCAGTTTGGACAGGGGGCTTACTGAAGCTTTCTTT	CASSLDRGLTEAFF
TRBV10-3	-	TRBJ1-3	TRBD1	TGTGCCATTCGGGACAGCTCTGGAAACACCATATATTTT	CAIRDSSGNTIYF
TRBV5-4	-	TRBJ2-7	TRBD2	TGTGCCAGCAGCTTGGGGAGTCGGGGGGGCGGGTCGGGCGAGCAGTACTTC	CASSLGSRGGGSGEQYF
TRBV5-1	-	TRBJ2-5	TRBD2	TGCGCCAGCAGCTTGTCAAGCCTACTAGCGGGAGTGGAGACCCAGTACTTC	CASSLSSLLAGVETQYF
TRBV2	few	TRBJ1-4	TRBD1	TGTGCCAGCGCTTCCAGGGGGTTTGAAAAACTGTTTTTT	CASASRGFEKLFF
TRBV30	-	TRBJ2-1	-	TGTGCCTGGAGAGCCCCCAGGGGGGCGATGAGTAATGAGCAGTTCTTC	CAWRAPRGAMSNEQFF
TRBV4-1	-	TRBJ1-2	-	TGCGCCAGCAGCCAAGACGGCTATGGCTACACCTTC	CASSQDGYGYTF
TRBV6-5	-	TRBJ2-7	-	TGTGCCAGCAGTTCCAGGGGATCCGAGCAGTACTTC	CASSSRGSEQYF
TRBV7-8	-	TRBJ2-7	TRBD2	TGTGCCAGCACAACAACTAGCGGGTTCTACGAGCAGTACTTC	CASTTTSGFYEQYF
TRBV5-1	-	TRBJ1-5	-	TGCGCCAGCAGCTTGGCAGGGTTGCTAAATCAGCCCCAGCATTTT	CASSLAGLLNQPQHF
TRBV27	-	TRBJ2-5	TRBD2	TGTGCCAGCAGTCCCCTTAGCGGGGGGGGGTACCAAGAGACCCAGTACTTC	CASSPLSGGGYQETQYF
TRBV10-3	-	TRBJ2-7	-	TGTGCCATCAGCAAGGACTCCAATTCCTACGAGCAGTACTTC	CAISKDSNSYEQYF
TRBV18	-	TRBJ2-1	-	TGTGCCAGCTCACCACCGGACAGCAATGAGCAGTTCTTC	CASSPPDSNEQFF
TRBV2	-	TRBJ2-2	-	TGTGCCAGCAGGCCGGGAGTGAACACCGGGGAGCTGTTTTTT	CASRPGVNTGELFF
TRBV11-2	once	TRBJ2-7	TRBD1	TGTGCCAGCAGCATCCTGACAGGGAGCCGCTACGAGCAGTACTTC	CASSILTGSRYEQYF
TRBV4-1	-	TRBJ1-2	TRBD1	TGCGCCAGCAGCCATCCCCTCCGGGACAGCAGCTACACCTTC	CASSHPLRDSSYTF